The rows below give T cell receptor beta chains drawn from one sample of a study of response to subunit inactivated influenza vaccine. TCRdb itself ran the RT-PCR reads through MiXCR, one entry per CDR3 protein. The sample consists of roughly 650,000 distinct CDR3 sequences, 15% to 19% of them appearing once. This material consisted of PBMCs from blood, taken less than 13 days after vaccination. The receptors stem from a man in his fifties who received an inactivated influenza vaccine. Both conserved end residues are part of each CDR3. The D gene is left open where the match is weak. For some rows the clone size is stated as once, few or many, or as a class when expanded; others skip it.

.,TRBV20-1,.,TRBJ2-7,TGCAGTGCTAGTAATGTCCACGAGCAGTACTTC,CSASNVHEQYF
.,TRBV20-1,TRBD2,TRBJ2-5,TGCGGTGCCCGCGCCCTAGCGGAGGTACAAGAGACCCAGTACTTC,CGARALAEVQETQYF
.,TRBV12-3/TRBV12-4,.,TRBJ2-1,TGTGCCAGCAGTGCCGTCGTGGGGACACTCTCCTACAATGAGCAGTTCTTC,CASSAVVGTLSYNEQFF
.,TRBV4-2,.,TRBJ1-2,TGTGCCAGCAGCCCTGGGGTTGACTATGGCTACACCTTC,CASSPGVDYGYTF
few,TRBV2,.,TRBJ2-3,TGTGCCAGCAGTGAAGTAGTAGCGACTCCAGCAGATACGCAGTATTTT,CASSEVVATPADTQYF
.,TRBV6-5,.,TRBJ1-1,TGTGCCAGCAGTTACCTAAACAGGAGGGCTGAAGCTTTCTTT,CASSYLNRRAEAFF
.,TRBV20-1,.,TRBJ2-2,TGCAGTGCTAGGTTGCCGATGACTGAGCTGTTTTTT,CSARLPMTELFF
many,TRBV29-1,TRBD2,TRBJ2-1,TGCAGCGGTTCATCCCACATAGCGGGAGCCTACAATGAGCAGTTCTTC,CSGSSHIAGAYNEQFF
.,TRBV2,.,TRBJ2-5,TGTGCCAGCAGTGAAATGTCAGCTGGGGAGACCCAGTACTTC,CASSEMSAGETQYF
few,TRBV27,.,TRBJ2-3,TGTGCCAGCAGGAAAAACTTAGTAACCACAGATACGCAGTATTTT,CASRKNLVTTDTQYF